This T cell receptor beta chain is from a study of cytomegalovirus exposure and HLA in healthy donors. Study context: Counted in an early data release were 65 million to 100 million unique TCRs from HLA-typed donors. Study-wide results and caveats: Cytomegalovirus-associated TCR beta chains were listed, numbering roughly 150. It was reported in a later analysis that an Asian-associated ancestry cluster showed fewer N-insertions than the 666-donor mean.

As for the donors, each was a healthy bone marrow donor. The PCR contained 60 Vbeta and 13 Jbeta primers. Assay: immunoSEQ multiplex PCR; the TCRdb copy retains only in-frame clones and omits some. The sample records just under 65,000 clones, just under 80% being singletons. About this clone: Its target is not known.

V was clipped by 3 bases and J by 5 bases, with 13 bases between them. From germline, CDR1 is WSHSY and CDR2 SAAADI. This CDR3 region has 15 residues. This TCR was sampled from a woman in her 30s in good health and CMV-seronegative. Specimen: PBMCs. The chain couples TRBV10-2 to TRBJ1-4; D remains ambiguous. The DNA for the CDR3 is TGCGCCAGCAGTGATCTCCCACAGCCGAATGAAAAACTGTTTTTT. It codes for CASSDLPQPNEKLFF.